A selection of T cell receptor beta chains follows, all from one sample in a study of Ad26.COV2.S vaccination and SARS-CoV-2 variants. Sequenced by immunoSEQ multiplex PCR; TCRdb stores in-frame clones only, minus some. The sample includes some 370,000 clones, about four fifths seen only once; the top ten take about 7.4%. The specimen was peripheral blood, collected in a trial of Ad26.COV2.S vaccine versus placebo. The receptors come from a person aged 18-65 years who received the Ad26.COV2.S COVID-19 vaccine or a placebo. Each CDR3 is given with its conserved first and last residue. Each record gives: V gene, J gene, D gene, clone size, CDR3 length, CDR3 DNA, CDR3 protein. The D gene is left open where the match is weak. Expanded clones get a size class; other rows say once, few or many, or leave the size out.

TRBV11-2,TRBJ2-7,TRBD1,once,13,TGTGCCAGCAGCTTAGTACAGGGGTCCGAGCAGTACTTC,CASSLVQGSEQYF
TRBV30,TRBJ2-7,-,-,12,TGTGCCTGGAGTTCAGACTCCTACGAGCAGTACTTC,CAWSSDSYEQYF
TRBV6-4,TRBJ2-7,-,many,18,TGTGCCAGCAGTGTGGGTTCAGGGTTGCCCAAAAAAACCTACGAGCAGTACTTC,CASSVGSGLPKKTYEQYF
TRBV18,TRBJ1-1,-,-,14,TGTGCCAGCTCACCGCTGGACAGGAACACTGAAGCTTTCTTT,CASSPLDRNTEAFF
TRBV21-1,TRBJ2-2,-,-,13,TGTGCCAGCCGGACTGGGGTTATAGGGGAGCTGTTTTTT,CASRTGVIGELFF
TRBV30,TRBJ1-6,-,-,13,TGTGCCTGGAACTGGGGGAGGGATTCACCCCTCCACTTT,CAWNWGRDSPLHF
TRBV7-2,TRBJ2-1,-,-,15,TGTGCCAGCAGCCCGGGGGCCAACTCCTACAATGAGCAGTTCTTC,CASSPGANSYNEQFF
TRBV3-1/TRBV3-2,TRBJ2-7,-,-,13,TGTGCCAGCAGCCAAGTTAACTTAGGGGAGCAGTACTTC,CASSQVNLGEQYF
TRBV12-3/TRBV12-4,TRBJ1-1,-,-,13,TGTGCCAGCAGTTTGGGGGTCACCACTGAAGCTTTCTTT,CASSLGVTTEAFF
TRBV3-1/TRBV3-2,TRBJ2-2,TRBD1,-,19,TGTGCCAGCAGCCAAGATATGGGACAGGGGGCGCGGGGAGTAGGGGAGCTGTTTTTT,CASSQDMGQGARGVGELFF
TRBV27,TRBJ2-1,TRBD2,once,15,TGTGCCAGCAGTTTCGGTAGCGGGAGGGCAAATGAGCAGTTCTTC,CASSFGSGRANEQFF
TRBV3-1/TRBV3-2,TRBJ2-3,-,-,13,TGTGCCAGCAGCCCAGGGTGGGAAGATACGCAGTATTTT,CASSPGWEDTQYF
TRBV9,TRBJ2-3,TRBD2,-,16,TGTGCCAGCAGCCCTTATGGACGGGGGGAGTCAGATACGCAGTATTTT,CASSPYGRGESDTQYF
TRBV4-1,TRBJ2-5,TRBD2,-,20,TGCGCCAGCGCGAGATGGTACCTGGGAGGAGCGGGAGGGATTCAAGAGACCCAGTACTTC,CASARWYLGGAGGIQETQYF
TRBV7-9,TRBJ2-2,-,few,15,TGTGCCAGCAGCCTCCTGTCCACCGGGATGGGGGAGCTGTTTTTT,CASSLLSTGMGELFF